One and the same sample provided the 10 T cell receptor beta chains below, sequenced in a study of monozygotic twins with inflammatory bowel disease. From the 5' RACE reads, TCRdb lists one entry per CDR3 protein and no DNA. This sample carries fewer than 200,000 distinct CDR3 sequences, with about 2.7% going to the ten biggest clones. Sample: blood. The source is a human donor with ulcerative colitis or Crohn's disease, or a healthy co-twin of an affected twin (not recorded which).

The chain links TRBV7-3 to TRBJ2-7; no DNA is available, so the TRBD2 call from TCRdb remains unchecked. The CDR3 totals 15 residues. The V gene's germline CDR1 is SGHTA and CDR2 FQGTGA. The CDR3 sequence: CASIRGAGHLGEQYF.

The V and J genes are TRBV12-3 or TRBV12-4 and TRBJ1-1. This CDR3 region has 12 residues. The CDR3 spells CASSYGRSEAFF.

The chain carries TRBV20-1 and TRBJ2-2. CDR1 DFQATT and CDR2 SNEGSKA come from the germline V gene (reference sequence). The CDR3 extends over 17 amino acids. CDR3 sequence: CSARDLKGSSNTGELFF.

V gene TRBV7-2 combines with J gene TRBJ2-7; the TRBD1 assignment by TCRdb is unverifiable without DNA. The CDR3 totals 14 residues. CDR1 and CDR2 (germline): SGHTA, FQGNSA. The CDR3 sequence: CASSQGQVSYEQYF.

CDR3 protein: CASGSTMFRSYEQYF. V is TRBV6-2 or TRBV6-3 and J is TRBJ2-7. The CDR3 is made up of 15 amino acids. CDR1 MNHEY and CDR2 SVGEGT come from the germline V gene.

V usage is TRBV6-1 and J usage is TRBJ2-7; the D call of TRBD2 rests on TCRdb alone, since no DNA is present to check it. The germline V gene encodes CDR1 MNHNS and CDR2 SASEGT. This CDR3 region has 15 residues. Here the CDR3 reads CASTRELGAGIEQYF.

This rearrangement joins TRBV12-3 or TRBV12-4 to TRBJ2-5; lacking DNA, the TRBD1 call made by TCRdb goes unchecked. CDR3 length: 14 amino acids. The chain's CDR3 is CASSPGESRETQYF.

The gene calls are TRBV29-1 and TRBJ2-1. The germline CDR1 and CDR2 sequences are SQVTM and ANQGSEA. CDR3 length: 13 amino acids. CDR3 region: CSVYWTSVNEQFF.

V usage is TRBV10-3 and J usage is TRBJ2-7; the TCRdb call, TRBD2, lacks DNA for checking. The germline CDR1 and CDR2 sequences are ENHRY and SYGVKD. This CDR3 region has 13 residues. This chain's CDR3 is CAIRGRLSYEQYF.

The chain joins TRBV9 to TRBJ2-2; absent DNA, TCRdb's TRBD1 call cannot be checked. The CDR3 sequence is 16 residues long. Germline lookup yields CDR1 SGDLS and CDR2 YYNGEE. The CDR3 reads CASSRARATNTGELFF.